This T cell receptor beta chain came from a study of immune cell composition in non-small cell lung cancer. Study as a whole: Tumours were mainly lung adenocarcinoma or squamous cell carcinoma.

Measured with immunoSEQ multiplex PCR; TCRdb has only the in-frame clones, and not every one. Seen here are roughly 16,000 clones, over 65% observed once, and the top ten hold over 9%. Study conclusions and caveats: Clones >0.5% enriched in tumour were rarer in adenocarcinoma (around 35%) than squamous (about 80%). In adenocarcinoma, maximal tumour-associated clone frequency tracked TIL tumour reactivity.

This clone was picked up one time. Antigen: not known. Germline V gene lookup returns CDR1 SGHRS and CDR2 YFSETQ. Trimming took off 0 bases at V and 6 bases at J, with 13 bases between the two ends. CDR3 length: 15 residues. The normal lung sample lay at least 3 cm, and maximally far, from the tumour. These same data were also listed under a study on CD4 T cells in lung cancer. That source reports: Neoantigen-specific CD4+ T-cell clones and TCRs were isolated from blood.

Sequencing was carried out using non-adjacent lung tissue. The sequence was obtained from a human donor with non-small cell lung cancer. This rearrangement joins TRBV5-1 to TRBJ1-5; D gene ambiguous. CDR3 sequence (DNA): TGCGCCAGCAGCTTGGTACCAGGCCAAGGTCAGCCCCAGCATTTT. Protein sequence: CASSLVPGQGQPQHF.